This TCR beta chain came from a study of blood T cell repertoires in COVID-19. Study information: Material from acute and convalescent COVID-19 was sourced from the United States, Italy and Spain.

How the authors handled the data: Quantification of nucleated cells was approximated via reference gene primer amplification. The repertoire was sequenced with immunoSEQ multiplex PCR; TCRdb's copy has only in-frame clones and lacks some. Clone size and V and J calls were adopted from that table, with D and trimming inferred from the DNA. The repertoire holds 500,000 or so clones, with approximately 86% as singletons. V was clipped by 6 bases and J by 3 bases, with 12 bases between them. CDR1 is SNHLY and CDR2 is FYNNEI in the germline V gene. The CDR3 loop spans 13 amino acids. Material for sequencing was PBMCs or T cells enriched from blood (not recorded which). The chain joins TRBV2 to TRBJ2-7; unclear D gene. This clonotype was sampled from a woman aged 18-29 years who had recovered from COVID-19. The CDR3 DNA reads TGTGCCAGCAGCGACGACAAGTACTACGAGCAGTACTTC. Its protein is CASSDDKYYEQYF.